Described below is a single TCR beta chain sequence and its context. The antigen is not known. V was clipped by 1 base and J by 8 bases, with 9 bases between them. The CDR3 covers 14 residues. Germline V gene data show CDR1 as SEHNR and CDR2 as FQNEAQ (reference sequence). The method was immunoSEQ multiplex PCR; TCRdb's version includes in-frame clones alone and lacks a portion of them. The table lists more than 45,000 clones, about 84% of them singletons. This sample is drawn from a study of OX40 agonist ivuxolimab in advanced cancers. Study context: Ivuxolimab, an agonist antibody against OX40 (CD134), was given to patients. Hepatocellular carcinoma, melanoma, renal cell or head and neck cancer was diagnosed in the dose-escalation patients. The study, taken as a whole, reports: Among patients with partial responses at 0.1-3.0 mg/kg, clonal expansion was among the lowest. More expanded clones were seen, on average, in CD8+ T cells than in CD4+.

This specimen was CD4+ or CD8+ T cells sorted from blood, taken in a trial of the OX40 agonist ivuxolimab. This receptor was obtained from an adult with an advanced solid tumor such as melanoma, head and neck, liver or kidney cancer. The chain is built from TRBV7-9 and TRBJ1-6, with unresolved D. In DNA, the CDR3 is TGTGCCAGCAGCTTAGTCAACAGAGATTCACCCCTCCACTTT. This encodes CASSLVNRDSPLHF.